This entry lists 9 T cell receptor beta chains sequenced from one sample in a study of neurological immune-mediated disorders. TCRdb re-derived calls from the 5' RACE reads in MiXCR, one entry per CDR3 protein. The sample records about 59,000 distinct CDR3 sequences, around 24% being singletons. Time point here: technical triplicate 2. Sequencing input: PBMCs. All receptors come from a man aged 55 to 70 with HTLV-1-associated myelopathy (HAM/TSP).

The rearrangement links TRBV2 to TRBJ2-3; TRBD2 aligns across 9 bases. Germline trimming cut 2 bases from V and 5 bases from J; bases unmatched to any gene: 8. This CDR3 comprises 16 residues. Germline-derived CDR1 and CDR2 are SNHLY and FYNNEI. CDR3 amino acids: CASSEFSSGIGDTQYF. For the CDR3, the DNA is TGTGCCAGCAGTGAATTTTCTAGCGGGATTGGAGATACGCAGTATTTT.

The sample holds many counts of this clonotype. The genes are TRBV11-1 and TRBJ2-5; D is perhaps TRBD1 or TRBD2 (5 bases each). V was trimmed by 5 bases and J by 5 bases, leaving 18 bases between them. Germline lookup yields CDR1 SGHAT and CDR2 FQDESV (reference sequence). CDR3 length equals 15 residues. CDR3 region: CASSGAGTGWETQYF. CDR3 in DNA: TGTGCCAGCAGCGGAGCCGGGACGGGGTGGGAGACCCAGTACTTC.

This clonotype was recorded at least ten times. V gene TRBV27 combines with J gene TRBJ1-2; weak D call: TRBD1 (6 bases). Trimming cost V 2 bases and J 3 bases, with 13 bases left between them. This CDR3 region has 15 residues. Germline CDR1 MNHEY, CDR2 SMNVEV (reference sequence). The chain's CDR3 is CASSLGGGRHYGYTF. In nucleotides, the CDR3 is TGTGCCAGCAGTTTAGGAGGGGGAAGGCACTATGGCTACACCTTC.

This clonotype was seen more than once but under ten times. The gene calls are TRBV12-3 or TRBV12-4 and TRBJ2-5; D is uncertain. The germline V and J ends were trimmed by 3 bases and 2 bases, with 10 bases remaining between them. The CDR3 sequence is 14 residues long. DNA for the CDR3: TGTGCCAGCAGTTTGTATCTGGATCAAGAGACCCAGTACTTC. It specifies CASSLYLDQETQYF.

This clonotype is judged medium-sized. The chain employs TRBV5-1 and TRBJ2-5, with 8 bases that match TRBD2. Per the germline V gene, CDR1 is SGHRS and CDR2 is YFSETQ. CDR3 length: 14 amino acids. J was trimmed by 5 bases and V by 5 bases; bases with no gene match: 8. For the CDR3, the DNA is TGCGCCAGCAGTACTAGCGGCCTCCCGGAGACCCAGTACTTC. Protein sequence: CASSTSGLPETQYF.

This clonotype was seen once. The chain uses TRBV20-1 and TRBJ2-3, with 9 bases fitting TRBD2. CDR3 length: 13 amino acids. Germline lookup yields CDR1 DFQATT and CDR2 SNEGSKA (reference sequence). V was clipped by 6 bases and J by 6 bases; unmatched bases: 7. CDR3 residues: CSAGPSGADTQYF. The CDR3 coding sequence is TGCAGTGCCGGACCTAGCGGGGCGGATACGCAGTATTTT.

This clonotype occurred many times. The J gene is TRBJ1-5, the V gene TRBV6-6; D gene unclear. Germline V gene sequence: CDR1 MNHNY, CDR2 SVGAGI (reference sequence). This CDR3 comprises 12 residues. V dropped 11 bases and J dropped 3 bases, with 11 bases sitting between them. The CDR3 sequence: CASAEANQPQHF. The CDR3 coding sequence is TGTGCCTCTGCAGAAGCCAATCAGCCCCAGCATTTT.

In this sample, this clonotype turned up many times. V usage is TRBV11-3 and J usage is TRBJ2-1, with D perhaps matching TRBD2 (6 bases). V gave up 5 bases and J gave up 5 bases, with 16 bases separating them. The CDR3 runs 15 residues. Per germline, CDR1 SGHNT and CDR2 YENEEA. The CDR3 loop is CASSPPGGRHNEQFF. CDR3 DNA sequence: TGTGCCAGCAGCCCCCCCGGGGGTCGACACAATGAGCAGTTCTTC.

This clonotype was detected ten times or more. The CDR3 nucleotides read TGCAGTGCTAGGGCGGTGGGGGAGCAGTTCTTC. Protein product: CSARAVGEQFF. This sequence joins TRBV20-1 and TRBJ2-1; D not certain. V was cut by 3 bases and J by 10 bases, with 10 bases left in between. The length of the CDR3 is 11 residues. Germline CDR1 reads DFQATT; CDR2 reads SNEGSKA (reference sequence).